Here is one TCR beta chain with its context. The antigen is unknown. The source of the sample is a study of cytomegalovirus exposure and HLA in healthy donors. Researchers ran the PCR with 60 Vbeta and 13 Jbeta primers. Here immunoSEQ multiplex PCR was the method, and the copy in TCRdb shows in-frame clones only, minus some. The sample consists of 210,000 or so clones, 77% of them appearing once. Overall study findings and caveats: Researchers catalogued roughly 170 TCR beta chains as cytomegalovirus-associated. Certain indistinguishable V segments, among them TRBV6-2 and TRBV6-3, were excluded. A previous analysis found most TCR beta V segments productive roughly 87% or roughly 30% of the time. The availability of immune exposure information extended only to CMV serostatus.

The CDR3 spans 15 residues. Germline V lookup: CDR1 SEHNR, CDR2 FQNEAQ (reference sequence). This TCR came from a woman aged 25 to 45 in good health and CMV-seropositive. The sample was PBMCs. The rearrangement uses TRBV7-9 and TRBJ2-5; perhaps TRBD2 as D (6 bases). The J call is uncertain, as TRBJ2-7 better fits the DNA end. The CDR3 nucleotides read TGTGCCAGCAGCACCCTCCGGACTACTACCTACGAGCAGTACTTC. Translating it yields CASSTLRTTTYEQYF.